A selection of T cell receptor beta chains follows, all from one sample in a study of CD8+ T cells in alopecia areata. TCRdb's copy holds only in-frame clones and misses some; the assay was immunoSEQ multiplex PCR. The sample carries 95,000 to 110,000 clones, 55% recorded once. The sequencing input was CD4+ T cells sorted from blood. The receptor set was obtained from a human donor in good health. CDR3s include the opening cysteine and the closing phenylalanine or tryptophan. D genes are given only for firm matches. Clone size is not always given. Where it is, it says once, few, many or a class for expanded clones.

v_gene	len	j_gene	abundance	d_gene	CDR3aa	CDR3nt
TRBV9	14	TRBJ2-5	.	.	CASSPRTGFETQYF	TGTGCCAGCAGCCCCCGAACAGGGTTCGAGACCCAGTACTTC
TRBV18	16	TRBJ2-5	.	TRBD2	CASSPVAGALQETQYF	TGTGCCAGCTCACCAGTAGCGGGGGCCCTCCAAGAGACCCAGTACTTC
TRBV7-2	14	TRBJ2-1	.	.	CASSSRTGTDEQFF	TGTGCCAGCAGCTCCCGTACAGGGACCGATGAGCAGTTCTTC
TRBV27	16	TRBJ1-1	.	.	CASSLRPTGLNTEAFF	TGTGCCAGCAGTTTAAGGCCGACGGGACTGAACACTGAAGCTTTCTTT
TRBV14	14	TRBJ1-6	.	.	CASSQDMRNSPLHF	TGTGCCAGCAGCCAAGATATGCGAAATTCACCCCTCCACTTT
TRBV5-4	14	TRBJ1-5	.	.	CASSRGGNDQPQHF	TGTGCCAGCAGCCGGGGGGGAAACGATCAGCCCCAGCATTTT
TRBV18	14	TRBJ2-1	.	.	CASSPPGLADEQFF	TGTGCCAGCTCACCACCCGGCCTAGCCGATGAGCAGTTCTTC
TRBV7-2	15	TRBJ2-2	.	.	CASSLGGANTGELFF	TGTGCCAGCAGCTTAGGCGGGGCGAACACCGGGGAGCTGTTTTTT
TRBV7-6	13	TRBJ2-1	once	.	CASSLGHLNEQFF	TGTGCCAGCAGCTTAGGACATCTCAATGAGCAGTTCTTC
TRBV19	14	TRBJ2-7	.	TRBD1	CASSTGTGRYEQYF	TGTGCCAGTAGTACCGGGACAGGGCGCTACGAGCAGTACTTC
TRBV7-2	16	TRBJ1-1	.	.	CASSLGGGGMNTEAFF	TGTGCCAGCAGCTTAGGGGGGGGCGGAATGAACACTGAAGCTTTCTTT